This T cell receptor (beta chain) was captured by sequencing in a study of early T cells in non-severe SARS-CoV-2 infection. This clonotype showed up just a few times. TCRdb fed the 5' RACE reads into MiXCR, producing one record per CDR3 protein. Among over 50,000 distinct CDR3 sequences listed, roughly 10% were seen once. The material sequenced was whole blood. The TCR comes from an adult who was a healthcare worker with PCR-confirmed SARS-CoV-2 infection or an uninfected control (not recorded which).

CDR3 protein: CARRLAGEVYEQYF. The CDR3 DNA reads TGTGCCAGGCGACTAGCGGGGGAGGTCTACGAGCAGTACTTC. This rearrangement joins TRBV6-1 to TRBJ2-7; 12 bases map to TRBD2. The CDR3 totals 14 residues. The germline CDR1 and CDR2 sequences are MNHNS and SASEGT. Unmatched junction bases numbered 6, after V lost 9 bases and J lost 3 bases.